This T cell receptor (beta chain) was obtained from a study of radiotherapy plus CTLA-4 blockade in lung cancer. Germline CDR1 is DFQATT and CDR2 is SNEGSKA (reference sequence). This CDR3 spans 11 amino acids. V dropped 8 bases and J dropped 9; count of bases not matched to a gene: 3. Profiled with immunoSEQ multiplex PCR; TCRdb holds only in-frame clones, not every one. Among about 88,000 clones listed, approximately 75% were seen once. This chain uses TRBV20-1 with TRBJ2-3, with 12 nucleotides matching TRBD2. The source was peripheral blood, collected from a patient treated with radiotherapy plus ipilimumab. This clonotype originated in a human donor with non-small cell lung cancer that progressed on radiotherapy plus ipilimumab. The CDR3 DNA follows: TGCAGTACCCTAGCGGGAGGGACGCAGTATTTT. It encodes CSTLAGGTQYF.